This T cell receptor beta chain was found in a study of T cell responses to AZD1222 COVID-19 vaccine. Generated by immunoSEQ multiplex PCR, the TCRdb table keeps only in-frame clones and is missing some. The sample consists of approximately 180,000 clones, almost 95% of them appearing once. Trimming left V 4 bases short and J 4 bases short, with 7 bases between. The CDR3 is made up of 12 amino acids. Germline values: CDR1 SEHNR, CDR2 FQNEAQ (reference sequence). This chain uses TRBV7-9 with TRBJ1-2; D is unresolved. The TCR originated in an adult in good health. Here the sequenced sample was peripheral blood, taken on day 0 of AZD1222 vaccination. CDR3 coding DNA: TGTGCCAGCAGCTCCGGTGGCTATGGCTACACCTTC. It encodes CASSSGGYGYTF.